The next 22 T cell receptor beta chains were all read from a single sample in a study of cytomegalovirus exposure and HLA in healthy donors. The PCR contained 60 Vbeta and 13 Jbeta primers. Measured with immunoSEQ multiplex PCR; TCRdb has only the in-frame clones, and not every one. The profile shows some 110,000 clones, 65% to 90% of them singletons. Input material: PBMCs. The receptors originated from a man aged 25 to 45 in good health and CMV-seropositive.

V gene TRBV7-6 combines with J gene TRBJ2-3, with 9 bases aligning to TRBD2. J gave up 5 bases and V 5 bases, and 11 bases lay outside the gene matches. This CDR3 is built from 16 residues. From germline, CDR1 is SGHVS and CDR2 FNYEAQ. Here the CDR3 reads CASSPGTSSTRDTQYF. The CDR3 nucleotides read TGTGCCAGCAGCCCTGGGACTAGCAGTACGAGAGATACGCAGTATTTT. The full variable domain, its missing parts supplied by reference TRBV7-6 and TRBJ2-3, is GAGVSQSPRYKVTKRGQDVALRCDPISGHVSLYWYRQALGQGPEFLTYFNYEAQQDKSGLPNDRFSAERPEGSISTLTIQRTEQRDSAMYRCASSPGTSSTRDTQYFGPGTRLTVL.

This chain uses TRBV5-1 with TRBJ2-4; D gene uncertain. Germline assignment: CDR1 SGHRS and CDR2 YFSETQ. Trimming removed 0 bases at V and 9 bases at J, with 7 bases between. The CDR3 consists of 12 residues. The CDR3 protein is CASSLDWAIQYF. The CDR3 nucleotides are TGCGCCAGCAGCTTGGACTGGGCCATTCAGTACTTC.

The genes are TRBV6-6 and TRBJ2-1, with 10 bases aligning to TRBD1. V trimming: 8 bases; J trimming: 8 bases; junction bases outside the gene matches: 6. The CDR3 contains 13 residues. The germline CDR1 and CDR2 sequences are MNHNY and SVGAGI (reference sequence). The CDR3 is CASRTGGNYEQFF. DNA of the CDR3: TGTGCCAGCCGGACAGGGGGTAATTATGAGCAGTTCTTC.

The chain joins TRBV5-6 to TRBJ2-7; 8 bases map to TRBD2. Trimming cost V 4 bases and J 7 bases; bases outside gene matches: 13. CDR1 and CDR2 from the germline V gene are SGHDT and YYEEEE. This CDR3 is built from 15 residues. In nucleotides, the CDR3 is TGTGCCAGCAGCCCCTCGGGGGGGGGTGTTTGGGAGCAGTACTTC. Translated, it gives CASSPSGGGVWEQYF. The full variable domain, its missing parts supplied by reference TRBV5-6 and TRBJ2-7, is DAGVTQSPTHLIKTRGQQVTLRCSPKSGHDTVSWYQQALGQGPQFIFQYYEEEERQRGNFPDRFSGHQFPNYSSELNVNALLLGDSALYLCASSPSGGGVWEQYFGPGTRLTVT.

The chain combines TRBV5-4 with TRBJ2-3, with D maybe TRBD2 (7 bases). Germline assignment: CDR1 SGHNT and CDR2 YYREEE (reference sequence). The CDR3 consists of 15 residues. V lost 3 bases, J lost 4 bases, and 15 bases lay in between. In DNA form, the CDR3 reads TGTGCCAGCAGCTCCCCGAGGGGGGGTGCAGATACGCAGTATTTT. Translation gives CASSSPRGGADTQYF.

This sequence joins TRBV10-2 and TRBJ1-5; maybe TRBD1 (6 bases). This CDR3 is 14 amino acids long. The germline CDR1 and CDR2 sequences are WSHSY and SAAADI. Trimming took off 6 bases at V and 9 bases at J, with 18 bases between the two ends. The CDR3 DNA reads as TGCGCCAGCAGAGAGCGGGTTGGGGGCCGGCCCCAGCATTTT. This gives the protein CASRERVGGRPQHF.

CDR3 protein: CASSYGQGARGNTIYF. Here the CDR3 DNA reads TGTGCCAGCAGCTACGGACAGGGGGCGCGCGGAAACACCATATATTTT. The chain has TRBV7-2 and TRBJ1-3; 11 bases match TRBD1. The V gene's germline CDR1 is SGHTA and CDR2 FQGNSA. Losses at the gene ends were 4 bases for V and 4 bases for J; bases not matched to a gene: 6. The CDR3 runs to 16 residues.

The chain carries TRBV7-6 and TRBJ1-2; TRBD1 might be the D (5 bases). Trimming took 1 base from V and 1 from J, leaving 7 bases between them. This CDR3 spans 14 amino acids. Germline-derived CDR1 and CDR2 are SGHVS and FNYEAQ. The CDR3 sequence is CASSLGQGNYGYTF. For the CDR3, the DNA is TGTGCCAGCAGCTTAGGGCAGGGTAACTATGGCTACACCTTC.

The V call is TRBV27, the J call TRBJ1-2; possible D gene TRBD1, 5 bases. CDR1 is MNHEY, CDR2 SMNVEV, per germline (reference sequence). The CDR3 extends over 14 amino acids. V lost 5 bases, J lost 3 bases, and 13 bases lay in between. CDR3 loop: CASSPSPRDYGYTF. CDR3 sequence (DNA): TGTGCCAGCAGTCCCTCCCCCAGGGACTATGGCTACACCTTC.

This sequence joins TRBV18 and TRBJ1-1, with a weak D call TRBD1 (6 bases). Germline values: CDR1 KGHSH, CDR2 LQKENI. Trimming pared 3 bases from V and 1 base from J, leaving 6 bases between. CDR3 size: 13 residues. The CDR3 here is CASSPGQNTEAFF. Here the CDR3 DNA reads TGTGCCAGCTCACCGGGACAGAACACTGAAGCTTTCTTT.

This CDR3 reads CASSYGAVPEAFF. The CDR3 DNA sequence: TGTGCCAGCAGTTACGGGGCAGTCCCTGAAGCTTTCTTT. The genes are TRBV6-5 and TRBJ1-1; possibly TRBD1 for D (5 bases). Looked up from germline, CDR1 is MNHEY and CDR2 is SVGAGI. V lost 2 bases, J lost 6 bases, and 10 bases lay in between. There are 13 residues in the CDR3.

This chain links TRBV4-2 with TRBJ1-1; 7 nucleotides line up with TRBD1. Germline V gene data show CDR1 as LGHNA and CDR2 as YNFKEQ. The J segment lost 5 bases and the V segment lost 5 bases, leaving 11 bases of the junction unmatched. This CDR3 contains 15 residues. The CDR3 nucleotides are TGTGCCAGCAGCACCCAGGGACAGCTGGGAACTGAAGCTTTCTTT. Its protein is CASSTQGQLGTEAFF.

This clone was counted between two and nine times. Distinct nucleotide sequences in the sample also encode this CDR3. V gene TRBV11-2 combines with J gene TRBJ1-2; 7 bases line up with TRBD1. The V gene end was trimmed by 5 bases and the J gene end by 2 bases; junction bases not matched to a gene: 2. The CDR3 is 13 amino acids. Germline V gives CDR1 SGHAT, CDR2 FQNNGV. CDR3 region: CASSPGQNYGYTF. Here the CDR3 DNA reads TGTGCCAGCAGCCCGGGACAGAACTATGGCTACACCTTC.

The chain links TRBV7-9 to TRBJ1-5; 9 positions match TRBD1. Per the germline V gene, CDR1 is SEHNR and CDR2 is FQNEAQ (reference sequence). After removal of 2 bases from V and 1 base from J, the junction contained 3 bases not matched to a gene. The CDR3 is 16 residues long. The CDR3 region has the DNA TGTGCCAGCAGCTTAAACGGGACAGGGAGCAATCAGCCCCAGCATTTT. It specifies CASSLNGTGSNQPQHF.

Concerning this clone itself: Germline is not matched at one junction end, which may reflect a read error. The chain links TRBV7-7 to TRBJ2-5; possible D gene TRBD1, 7 bases. Germline loops: CDR1 SSHAT, CDR2 FNYEAQ (reference sequence). This CDR3 has 15 residues. CDR3 region: CASSPQGGPQETQYF. The CDR3 DNA reads TGTGCTAGCAGCCCGCAGGGGGGTCCCCAAGAGACCCAGTACTTC.

The chain uses TRBV4-2 and TRBJ2-3, with TRBD2 matching 9 bases. After removal of 1 base from V and 8 bases from J, the junction contained 7 bases not matched to a gene. Germline CDR1 and CDR2: LGHNA and YNFKEQ. The CDR3 contains 15 residues. CDR3 sequence reads: CASSQGGTSIGTQYF. DNA for the CDR3: TGTGCCAGCAGCCAAGGTGGGACTAGCATAGGTACGCAGTATTTT.

This clone appeared a single time. J is TRBJ2-1 and V is TRBV30, with 8 bases aligning to TRBD2. Unmatched junction bases numbered 15, after V lost 6 bases and J lost 8 bases. The CDR3 length is 15 residues. The germline V gene encodes CDR1 GTSNPN and CDR2 SVGIG (reference sequence). The CDR3 region has the DNA TGTGCCTGCGGCCTAGGCGGGGGGCCCCGGGATGAGCAGTTCTTC. Residues: CACGLGGGPRDEQFF.

The CDR3 DNA sequence: TGTGCCAGCAGTTACTCGGGGACAGGGTTTATCTATGGCTACACCTTC. Its protein is CASSYSGTGFIYGYTF. This chain uses TRBV6-5 with TRBJ1-2; 9 nucleotides align to TRBD1. Germline CDR1 and CDR2: MNHEY and SVGAGI. The CDR3 consists of 16 residues. V dropped 0 bases and J dropped 4; count of bases not matched to a gene: 6.

Turning to this clone: Sequence at one end of the junction differs from germline and may be a read error. The V and J genes are TRBV10-3 and TRBJ2-1; 9 bases align to TRBD1. Germline loops: CDR1 ENHRY, CDR2 SYGVKD. CDR3 length: 14 amino acids. The CDR3 nucleotides read TGTGCCATCAGTGAGTCGCGGTTGGGGGACAGGGAAGTCTTC. It specifies CAISESRLGDREVF.

The sample holds a few counts of this clone. The chain is built from TRBV4-2 and TRBJ1-6; tentative D call: TRBD1 (6 bases). The CDR3 spans 20 residues. Germline V gives CDR1 LGHNA, CDR2 YNFKEQ. The V end was cut by 1 base, the J end by 0 bases, with 19 bases between. CDR3 nucleotides: TGTGCCAGCAGCCAAGCAGTTGGGGGGGCCCCTGGCTCCTATAATTCACCCCTCCACTTT. Protein product: CASSQAVGGAPGSYNSPLHF.

This clone has a single count. No conserved phenylalanine or tryptophan ends this CDR3, so it is likely a read error. The V call is TRBV4-3, the J call TRBJ1-1; D not certain. With 3 bases removed from V and 7 bases from J, the gap between germline ends came to 9 bases. The germline V gene encodes CDR1 LGHNA and CDR2 YSLEER. The CDR3 loop spans 12 amino acids. CDR3 DNA: TGCGCCAGCAGCCACCGGTCCGGTGAAGCTTTCCTT. Residues: CASSHRSGEAFL.

This clone was seen a few times. V and J are TRBV7-3 and TRBJ2-3; D may be TRBD2 (6 bases). Deletions cut 5 bases from V and 9 bases from J, with 18 bases between. Germline V gene data show CDR1 as SGHTA and CDR2 as FQGTGA. This CDR3 spans 14 amino acids. This CDR3 is CASSPPGLLETQYF. CDR3 bases: TGTGCCAGCAGCCCGCCGGGACTCCTTGAAACGCAGTATTTT. Using reference TRBV7-3 and TRBJ2-3 for the parts outside the CDR3, the full variable domain is GAGVSQTPSNKVTEKGKYVELRCDPISGHTALYWYRQSLGQGPEFLIYFQGTGAADDSGLPNDRFFAVRPEGSVSTLKIQRTERGDSAVYLCASSPPGLLETQYFGPGTRLTVL.